Listed below are T cell receptor beta chains from one sample, sequenced in a study of prognosis after radiotherapy for stage I lung cancer. TCRdb processed the multiplex PCR reads anew with MiXCR; each CDR3 protein has one entry. The repertoire holds 25,000 to 35,000 distinct CDR3 sequences, with around 32% as singletons. The starting material was PBMCs, obtained before or after stereotactic body radiation therapy (not recorded which). The receptor set was obtained from a donor over 45 with non-small cell lung cancer. CDR3s include the opening cysteine and the closing phenylalanine or tryptophan. A D gene is named only where the DNA matches it firmly. Clone sizes are given selectively: once, few, many, or a class where the clone is expanded.

d_gene	v_gene	j_gene	abundance	CDR3nt	CDR3aa
TRBD2	TRBV11-3	TRBJ2-2	few	TGTGCCAGCAGCACACGCCAAAAAGGGACTAGCGGGGGGGAATCGATCGGGGAGCTGTTTTTT	CASSTRQKGTSGGESIGELFF
TRBD1	TRBV7-2	TRBJ1-1	few	TGTGCCAGCAGTCAGGACAGGGGATTTATGAACACTGAAGCTTTCTTT	CASSQDRGFMNTEAFF
.	TRBV7-3	TRBJ1-1	many	TGTGCCAGCAGCTTATGGGTGGGGGGGGGATCGAACACTGAAGCTTTCTTT	CASSLWVGGGSNTEAFF
TRBD2	TRBV20-1	TRBJ2-5	many	TGCAGTGCTGGCCAAGGGGGACTAGCGGGAGGGCGGCAAGAGACCCAGTACTTC	CSAGQGGLAGGRQETQYF
.	TRBV27	TRBJ2-7	many	TGTGCCAGCAGTTTACTGGGGAACGAGCAGTACTTC	CASSLLGNEQYF
TRBD1	TRBV5-1	TRBJ1-6	many	TGCGCCAGCAGCACCGGACAGGGGTCGAATTCACCCCTCCACTTT	CASSTGQGSNSPLHF
.	TRBV9	TRBJ2-5	many	TGTGCCAGCAGCCAAGGGGGGGGAGGGCTCCCCGAGACCCAGTACTTC	CASSQGGGGLPETQYF
.	TRBV30	TRBJ2-2	many	TGTGCCTGGAGTGCGGGACGAGCGAACACCGGGGAGCTGTTTTTT	CAWSAGRANTGELFF
TRBD2	TRBV6-5	TRBJ2-1	once	TGTGCCAGCAGTTACGGGTTTTGGACTAGCGGGAGAGGCGAGCAGTTCTTC	CASSYGFWTSGRGEQFF
.	TRBV6-2/TRBV6-3	TRBJ2-5	.	TGTGCCAGAAGACCCCCCGCGGAGACCCAGTACTTC	CARRPPAETQYF
TRBD2	TRBV7-9	TRBJ2-5	many	TGTGCCAGCAGCTTGCTAGCGGGTGAGACCCAGTACTTC	CASSLLAGETQYF
TRBD2	TRBV27	TRBJ2-7	.	TGTGCCAGCAGTCTTGGACTAGCGGGAGCGGAGTACGAGCAGTACTTC	CASSLGLAGAEYEQYF
TRBD1	TRBV7-9	TRBJ2-1	many	TGTGCCAGCAGCCCAGGACAGGGGAACAATGAGCAGTTCTTC	CASSPGQGNNEQFF
TRBD1	TRBV7-6	TRBJ1-1	.	TGTGCCAGCAGCCCAGACAGGGGGCTAGCTTTCTTT	CASSPDRGLAFF
.	TRBV6-1	TRBJ2-5	many	TGTGCCAGCAGTGAAGCCGACCCCGAGCTAGAGACCCAGTACTTC	CASSEADPELETQYF
.	TRBV12-3/TRBV12-4	TRBJ2-2	.	TGTGCCAGCAATTGGTGGAGGCGCAGGAACGGGGAGCTGTTTTTT	CASNWWRRRNGELFF
.	TRBV5-4	TRBJ1-4	.	TGTGCCAGCAGCCCGTGGCCTGCAACTAATGAAAAACTGTTTTTT	CASSPWPATNEKLFF
.	TRBV27	TRBJ2-1	many	TGTGCCAGCAGTTTTCGAGGGAGCCTGGACTACAATGAGCAGTTCTTC	CASSFRGSLDYNEQFF